The subject of this entry is one T cell receptor (beta chain). The CDR3 is 16 amino acids. The V gene's germline CDR1 is SEHNR and CDR2 FQNEAQ (reference sequence). V was cut by 1 base and J by 5 bases, with 18 bases left in between. The data were obtained in a study of T cells in Graves' hyperthyroidism and ophthalmopathy. Researchers amplified the TCR beta CDR3 regions from RNA transcripts. A first-round RT-PCR of the TCR CDR3 used the HTBI primer set. TCRdb reprocessed the multiplex PCR reads via MiXCR and lists one record per CDR3 protein. This sample has 350,000 to 400,000 distinct CDR3 sequences, with more than 12% found just once.

Specimen: blood. This chain joins TRBV7-9 and TRBJ2-7; the D gene is possibly TRBD2 (6 bases). This TCR came from a woman in her 30s with Graves' hyperthyroidism. CDR3 nucleotide sequence: TGTGCCAGCAGCTTAGGGACTACTCGCCTTCTTGACGAGCAGTACTTC. Residues: CASSLGTTRLLDEQYF.